This TCR beta chain derives from a study of T-cell memory formation after mild COVID-19. Study-wide context: Clustering of TCRs was largely donor specific.

TCRdb reprocessed the 5' RACE reads with MiXCR, giving one entry per CDR3 protein. Among hundreds of thousands of distinct CDR3 sequences listed, approximately 27% were seen once. CDR3 size: 15 residues. V dropped 1 base and J dropped 4 bases, with 13 bases sitting between them. Germline V gene sequence: CDR1 SGHDT, CDR2 YYEEEE. This clonotype showed up just a few times. This rearrangement joins TRBV5-6 to TRBJ2-3, with D perhaps matching TRBD1 (6 bases). The clonotype comes from an adult woman who had mild COVID-19 (a few samples of this study predate the infection). Cell type and time point are not known. The sample comprised PBMCs or a T cell subset sorted from them (not recorded which). The CDR3 DNA follows: TGTGCCAGCAGCTTGTATGAACAGGGAGCAGATACGCAGTATTTT. As protein: CASSLYEQGADTQYF.